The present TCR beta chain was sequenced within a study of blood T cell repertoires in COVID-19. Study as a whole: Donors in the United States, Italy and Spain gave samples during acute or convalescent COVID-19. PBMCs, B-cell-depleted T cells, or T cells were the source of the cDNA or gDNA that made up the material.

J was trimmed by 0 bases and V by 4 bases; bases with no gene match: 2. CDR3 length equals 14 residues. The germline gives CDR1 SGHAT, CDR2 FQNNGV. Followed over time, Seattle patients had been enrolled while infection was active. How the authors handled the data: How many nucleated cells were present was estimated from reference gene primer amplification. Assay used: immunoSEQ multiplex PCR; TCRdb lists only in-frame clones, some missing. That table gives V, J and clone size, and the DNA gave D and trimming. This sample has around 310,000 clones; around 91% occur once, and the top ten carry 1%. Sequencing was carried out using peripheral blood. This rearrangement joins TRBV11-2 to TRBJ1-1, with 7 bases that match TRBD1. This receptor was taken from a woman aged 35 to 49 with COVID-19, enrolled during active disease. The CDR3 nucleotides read TGTGCCAGCAGCTGGGGACAGTTGAACACTGAAGCTTTCTTT. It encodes CASSWGQLNTEAFF.